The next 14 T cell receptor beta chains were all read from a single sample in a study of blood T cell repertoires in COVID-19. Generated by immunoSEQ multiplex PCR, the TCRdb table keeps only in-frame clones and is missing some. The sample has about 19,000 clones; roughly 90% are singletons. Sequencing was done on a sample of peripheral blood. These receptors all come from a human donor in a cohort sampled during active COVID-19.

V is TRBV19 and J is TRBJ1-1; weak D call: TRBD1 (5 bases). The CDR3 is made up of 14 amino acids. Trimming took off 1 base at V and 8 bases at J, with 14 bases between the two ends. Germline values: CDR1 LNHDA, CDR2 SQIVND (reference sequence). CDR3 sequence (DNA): TGTGCCAGTAGTATAGTGGGGCAAGACAGAGAAGCTTTCTTT. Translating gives CASSIVGQDREAFF.

The CDR3 nucleotides read TGCGCCCCACGGTCAGGGGTGGTGTATGGCTACACCTTC. Protein: CAPRSGVVYGYTF. This chain joins TRBV23-1 and TRBJ1-2; TRBD1 might be the D (6 bases). TRBV23-1 is an open reading frame, and its role is uncertain. Trimming removed 11 bases at V and 5 bases at J, with 18 bases between. This CDR3 has 13 amino acids.

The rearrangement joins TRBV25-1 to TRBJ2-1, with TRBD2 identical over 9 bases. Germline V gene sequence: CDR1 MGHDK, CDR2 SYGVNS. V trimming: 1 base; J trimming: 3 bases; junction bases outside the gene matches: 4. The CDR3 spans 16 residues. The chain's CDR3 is CASSELGGGDYNEQFF. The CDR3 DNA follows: TGTGCCAGCAGTGAATTAGGCGGGGGGGACTACAATGAGCAGTTCTTC.

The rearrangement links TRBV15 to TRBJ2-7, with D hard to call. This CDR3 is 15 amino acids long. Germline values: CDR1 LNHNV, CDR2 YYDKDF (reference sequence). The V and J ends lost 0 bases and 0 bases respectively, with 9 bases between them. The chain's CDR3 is CATSRDGHNSYEQYF. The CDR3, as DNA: TGTGCCACCAGCAGAGATGGGCACAACTCCTACGAGCAGTACTTC.

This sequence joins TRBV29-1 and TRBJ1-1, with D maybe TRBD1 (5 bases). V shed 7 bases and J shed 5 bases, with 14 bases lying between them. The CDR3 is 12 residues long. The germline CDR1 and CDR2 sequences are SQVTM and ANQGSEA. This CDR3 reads CSALGRGTEAFF. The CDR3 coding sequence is TGCAGCGCCCTGGGCCGGGGGACTGAAGCTTTCTTT.

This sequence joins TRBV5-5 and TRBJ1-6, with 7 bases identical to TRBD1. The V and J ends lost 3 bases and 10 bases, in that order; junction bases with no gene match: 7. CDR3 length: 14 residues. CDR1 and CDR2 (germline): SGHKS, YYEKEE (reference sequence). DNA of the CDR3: TGTGCCAGCAGCTCCGGGACAGTTTCCTCACCCCTCCACTTT. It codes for CASSSGTVSSPLHF. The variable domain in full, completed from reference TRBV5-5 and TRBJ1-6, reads DAGVTQSPTHLIKTRGQQVTLRCSPISGHKSVSWYQQVLGQGPQFIFQYYEKEERGRGNFPDRFSARQFPNYSSELNVNALLLGDSALYLCASSSGTVSSPLHFGNGTRLTVT.

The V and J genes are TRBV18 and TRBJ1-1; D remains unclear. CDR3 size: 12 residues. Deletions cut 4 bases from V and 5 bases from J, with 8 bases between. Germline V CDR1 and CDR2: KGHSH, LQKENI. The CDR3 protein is CASSRSGTEAFF. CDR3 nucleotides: TGTGCCAGCTCACGCTCCGGGACTGAAGCTTTCTTT.

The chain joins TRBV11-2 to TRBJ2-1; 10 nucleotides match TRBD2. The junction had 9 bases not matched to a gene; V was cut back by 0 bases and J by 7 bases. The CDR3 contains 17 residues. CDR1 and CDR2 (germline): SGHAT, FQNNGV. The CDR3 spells CASSLDRAGGPGNEQFF. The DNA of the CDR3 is TGTGCCAGCAGCTTAGACCGAGCGGGGGGGCCCGGGAATGAGCAGTTCTTC.

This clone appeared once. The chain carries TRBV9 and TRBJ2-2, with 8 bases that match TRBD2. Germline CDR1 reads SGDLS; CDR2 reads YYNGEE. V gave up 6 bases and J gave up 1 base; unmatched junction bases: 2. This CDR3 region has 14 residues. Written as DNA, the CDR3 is TGTGCCAGCAAGGCGGGGGGGAACACCGGGGAGCTGTTTTTT. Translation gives CASKAGGNTGELFF.

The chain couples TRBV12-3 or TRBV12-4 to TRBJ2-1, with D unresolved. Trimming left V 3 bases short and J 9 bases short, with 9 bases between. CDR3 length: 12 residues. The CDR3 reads CASSFGPSEQFF. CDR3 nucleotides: TGTGCCAGCAGTTTTGGGCCAAGTGAGCAGTTCTTC.

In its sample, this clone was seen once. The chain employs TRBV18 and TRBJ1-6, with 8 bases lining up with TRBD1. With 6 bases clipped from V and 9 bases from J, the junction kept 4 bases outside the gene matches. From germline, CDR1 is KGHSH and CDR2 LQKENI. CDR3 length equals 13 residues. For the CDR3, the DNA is TGTGCCAGCTCCCTAGGGACAGGTTCACCCCTCCACTTT. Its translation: CASSLGTGSPLHF.

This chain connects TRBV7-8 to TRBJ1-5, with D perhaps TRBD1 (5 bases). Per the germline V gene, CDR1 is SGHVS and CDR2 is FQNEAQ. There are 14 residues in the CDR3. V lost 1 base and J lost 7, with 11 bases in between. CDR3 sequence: CASSLGRAGQPQHF. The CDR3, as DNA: TGTGCCAGCAGCTTAGGGAGGGCAGGGCAGCCCCAGCATTTT. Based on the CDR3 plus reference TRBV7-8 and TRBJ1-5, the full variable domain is GAGVSQSPRYKVAKRGQDVALRCDPISGHVSLFWYQQALGQGPEFLTYFQNEAQLDKSGLPSDRFFAERPEGSVSTLKIQRTQQEDSAVYLCASSLGRAGQPQHFGDGTRLSIL.

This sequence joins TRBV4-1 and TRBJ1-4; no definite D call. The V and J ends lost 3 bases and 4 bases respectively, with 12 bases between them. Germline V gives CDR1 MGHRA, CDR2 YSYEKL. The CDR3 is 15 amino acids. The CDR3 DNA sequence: TGCGCCAGCAGCCAGGACGGAGGAATTAATGAAAAACTGTTTTTT. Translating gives CASSQDGGINEKLFF.

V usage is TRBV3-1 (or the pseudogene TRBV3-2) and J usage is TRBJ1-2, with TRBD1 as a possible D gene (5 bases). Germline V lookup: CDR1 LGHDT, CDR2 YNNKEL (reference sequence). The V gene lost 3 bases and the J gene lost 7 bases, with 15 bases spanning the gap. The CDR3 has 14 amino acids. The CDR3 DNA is TGTGCCAGCAGCCAGCAGGGTTCTTTTGGTGGCTACACCTTC. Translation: CASSQQGSFGGYTF.